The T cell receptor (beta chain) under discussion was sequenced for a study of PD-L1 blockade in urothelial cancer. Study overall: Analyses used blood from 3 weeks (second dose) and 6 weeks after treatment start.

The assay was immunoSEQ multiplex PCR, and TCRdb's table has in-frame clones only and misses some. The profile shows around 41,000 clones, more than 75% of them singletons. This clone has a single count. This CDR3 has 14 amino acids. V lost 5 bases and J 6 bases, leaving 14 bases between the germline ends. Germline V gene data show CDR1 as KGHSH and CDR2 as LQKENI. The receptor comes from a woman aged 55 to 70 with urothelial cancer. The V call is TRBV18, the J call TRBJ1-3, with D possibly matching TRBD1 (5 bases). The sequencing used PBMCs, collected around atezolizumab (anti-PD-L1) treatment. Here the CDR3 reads CASSSSTASNTIYF. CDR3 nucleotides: TGTGCCAGCTCATCCTCGACAGCTTCAAACACCATATATTTT.